These 32 T cell receptor beta chains share one sample of origin, sequenced in a study of Ad26.COV2.S vaccination and SARS-CoV-2 variants. The method was immunoSEQ multiplex PCR; TCRdb's version includes in-frame clones alone and lacks a portion of them. The table shows approximately 340,000 clones, with approximately 84% occurring only once. The treatment here: roughly 19 received Ad26.COV2.S at low or high dose, single or two shots; about 5 received placebo; per-sample allocation not given. Sampling was performed 63 days after the first vaccine or placebo injection. The sequenced sample was peripheral blood, obtained in a trial of Ad26.COV2.S vaccine versus placebo. The receptors were gathered from a person aged 18-60 years who received the Ad26.COV2.S COVID-19 vaccine or a placebo.

Only a few counts were recorded for this clone. J is TRBJ1-1 and V is TRBV5-8, with D possibly TRBD1 on 5 matching bases. Trimming pared 0 bases from V and 10 bases from J, leaving 13 bases between. CDR1 and CDR2 (germline): SGHTS, YDEGEE. CDR3 length: 13 amino acids. In DNA, the CDR3 is TGTGCCAGCAGCTTGGAATGGGGGACTCGAGCTTTCTTT. Translating gives CASSLEWGTRAFF.

The chain recombines TRBV7-9 with TRBJ2-6; D gene unclear. CDR1 is SEHNR and CDR2 is FQNEAQ in the germline V gene (reference sequence). The CDR3 extends over 15 amino acids. V was cut by 3 bases and J by 0 bases, with 6 bases left in between. Here the CDR3 DNA reads TGTGCCAGCAGCTTTCGCAGCTCTGGGGCCAACGTCCTGACTTTC. The encoded protein is CASSFRSSGANVLTF. The variable domain in full, with the rest retrieved from reference TRBV7-9 and TRBJ2-6, is DTGVSQNPRHKITKRGQNVTFRCDPISEHNRLYWYRQTLGQGPEFLTYFQNEAQLEKSRLLSDRFSAERPKGSFSTLEIQRTEQGDSAMYLCASSFRSSGANVLTFGAGSRLTVL.

V gene TRBV29-1 combines with J gene TRBJ2-3; D gene unclear. Germline-derived CDR1 and CDR2 are SQVTM and ANQGSEA. This CDR3 region has 13 residues. V lost 3 bases to trimming and J lost 2 bases, with 9 bases between them. The CDR3 sequence is CSVDLAHTDTQYF. Here the CDR3 DNA reads TGCAGCGTTGACCTGGCTCACACAGATACGCAGTATTTT.

This chain uses TRBV11-3 with TRBJ2-2; D is unresolved. Germline V lookup: CDR1 SGHNT, CDR2 YENEEA. V lost 4 bases, J lost 1 base, and 16 bases lay in between. CDR3 length equals 17 residues. As DNA, the CDR3 is TGTGCCAGCAGCTCACGGATGGGCCTAGGGAACACCGGGGAGCTGTTTTTT. It encodes CASSSRMGLGNTGELFF.

The J gene is TRBJ2-2, the V gene TRBV23-1; no clear D gene. Being an ORF, TRBV23-1 has a function that is uncertain. There are 15 residues in the CDR3. V lost 7 bases to trimming and J lost 0 bases, with 12 bases between them. CDR3 sequence (DNA): TGCGCCAGCACCTACACAGAGGCGAACACCGGGGAGCTGTTTTTT. This codes for CASTYTEANTGELFF.

This clone was found once. The J gene is TRBJ2-1, the V gene TRBV5-1; D remains ambiguous. Germline V gene data show CDR1 as SGHRS and CDR2 as YFSETQ. Trimming left V 2 bases short and J 5 bases short, with 11 bases between. The CDR3 has 14 amino acids. The CDR3 loop reads CASSFRTPHNEQFF. As DNA, the CDR3 is TGCGCCAGCAGCTTTAGAACACCGCACAATGAGCAGTTCTTC.

The chain is built from TRBV19 and TRBJ1-6; D ambiguous. From germline, CDR1 is LNHDA and CDR2 SQIVND (reference sequence). The CDR3 runs 17 residues. The V gene lost 1 base and the J gene lost 0 bases, with 10 bases spanning the gap. The CDR3 nucleotides read TGTGCCAGTAGTATAGGACACCGAAGCTCCTATAATTCACCCCTCCACTTT. This encodes CASSIGHRSSYNSPLHF.

The J gene is TRBJ2-7, the V gene TRBV2; no clear D gene. Trimming left V 7 bases short and J 2 bases short, with 12 bases between. This CDR3 spans 13 amino acids. Germline loops: CDR1 SNHLY, CDR2 FYNNEI. CDR3 coding DNA: TGTGCCAGCACTTTCGGGCTAGCCTACGAGCAGTACTTC. It encodes CASTFGLAYEQYF.

This clone appeared a single time. The chain couples TRBV7-2 to TRBJ2-7, with 7 nucleotides matching TRBD1. CDR3 length: 15 amino acids. J lost 1 base, V lost 5 bases, and 8 bases had no gene match. Germline lookup yields CDR1 SGHTA and CDR2 FQGNSA. CDR3 residues: CASSPGRDSSYEQYF. CDR3 nucleotides: TGTGCCAGCAGCCCTGGCCGGGACAGTTCCTACGAGCAGTACTTC.

V is TRBV3-1 (or the pseudogene TRBV3-2) and J is TRBJ2-4; D not resolved. CDR1 and CDR2 from the germline V gene are LGHDT and YNNKEL (reference sequence). Trimming cost V 0 bases and J 0 bases, with 9 bases left between them. The length of the CDR3 is 16 residues. The CDR3 protein is CASSQDMGIAKNIQYF. The CDR3 DNA follows: TGTGCCAGCAGCCAAGATATGGGAATAGCCAAAAACATTCAGTACTTC.

V and J are TRBV5-4 and TRBJ1-2; TRBD1 might be the D (5 bases). CDR3 length equals 13 residues. Per germline, CDR1 SGHNT and CDR2 YYREEE (reference sequence). Trimming pared 4 bases from V and 7 bases from J, leaving 14 bases between. The CDR3 DNA sequence: TGTGCCAGCAGCGCACCAGGCGGGGGTGGCTACACCTTC. Protein sequence: CASSAPGGGGYTF.

V is TRBV27 and J is TRBJ1-2; D is perhaps TRBD1 (5 bases). The V gene lost 5 bases and the J gene lost 4 bases, with 14 bases spanning the gap. CDR1 and CDR2 (germline): MNHEY, SMNVEV (reference sequence). This CDR3 has 14 residues. The DNA of the CDR3 is TGTGCCAGCAGTCCGGGGACTGCATCCTATGGCTACACCTTC. The encoded protein is CASSPGTASYGYTF.

V gene TRBV27 combines with J gene TRBJ2-1; D is ambiguous. Germline CDR1 reads MNHEY; CDR2 reads SMNVEV (reference sequence). V dropped 6 bases and J dropped 1 base, with 10 bases sitting between them. This CDR3 contains 14 residues. The chain's CDR3 is CASSRSRSYNEQFF. CDR3 sequence (DNA): TGTGCCAGCAGCCGGAGTAGGTCCTACAATGAGCAGTTCTTC.

This clone appeared a single time. The chain links TRBV15 to TRBJ1-1; TRBD1 is a possible D gene (5 bases). Germline assignment: CDR1 LNHNV and CDR2 YYDKDF (reference sequence). The V end lost 3 bases, the J end lost 0 bases, and 11 bases lay between the germline ends. This CDR3 is built from 15 residues. CDR3 region: CATSRGGAMNTEAFF. CDR3 nucleotide sequence: TGTGCCACCAGCAGGGGGGGAGCGATGAACACTGAAGCTTTCTTT.

This clone occurred once. The V and J genes are TRBV27 and TRBJ2-7; 8 bases line up with TRBD1. Germline assignment: CDR1 MNHEY and CDR2 SMNVEV (reference sequence). With V trimmed by 5 bases and J by 5 bases, 8 bases remained unmatched. CDR3 length: 14 amino acids. CDR3 nucleotides: TGTGCCAGCAGTCAGGAACAGGGGGTCCACGAGCAGTACTTC. It codes for CASSQEQGVHEQYF.

This clone showed up just a few times. This chain links TRBV19 with TRBJ1-5, with D possibly being TRBD1 (5 bases). The CDR3 is 13 amino acids. V lost 9 bases and J 6 bases, leaving 15 bases between the germline ends. The V gene's germline CDR1 is LNHDA and CDR2 SQIVND (reference sequence). The CDR3 nucleotides read TGTGCCAGCAGGGTGGGCTACGGTCAGCCCCAGCATTTT. Protein: CASRVGYGQPQHF.

The genes are TRBV6-5 and TRBJ2-2; D is ambiguous. Looked up from germline, CDR1 is MNHEY and CDR2 is SVGAGI. The CDR3 sequence is 11 residues long. V was cut by 6 bases and J by 3 bases, with 2 bases left in between. The CDR3 is CASRDTGELFF. As DNA, the CDR3 is TGTGCCAGCAGGGACACCGGGGAGCTGTTTTTT.

A note on this clone: Other nucleotide sequences from this sample produce the same CDR3. V and J are TRBV5-5 and TRBJ1-5; unclear D gene. Germline V gene sequence: CDR1 SGHKS, CDR2 YYEKEE (reference sequence). There are 15 residues in the CDR3. The V and J ends lost 2 bases and 0 bases respectively, with 9 bases between them. DNA for the CDR3: TGTGCCAGCAGCTTAACAGACTATAGCAATCAGCCCCAGCATTTT. This gives the protein CASSLTDYSNQPQHF.

This chain links TRBV10-3 with TRBJ1-2, with D possibly TRBD1 on 5 matching bases. The CDR3 loop spans 13 amino acids. Germline CDR1 and CDR2: ENHRY and SYGVKD. V dropped 7 bases and J dropped 8 bases, with 17 bases sitting between them. This CDR3 reads CAITRGPGDGYTF. The CDR3 DNA reads as TGTGCCATCACCCGGGGACCGGGGGACGGCTACACCTTC.

The chain couples TRBV20-1 to TRBJ2-3; D is uncertain. V dropped 3 bases and J dropped 4 bases, with 11 bases sitting between them. Per the germline V gene, CDR1 is DFQATT and CDR2 is SNEGSKA (reference sequence). The CDR3 contains 13 residues. As DNA, the CDR3 is TGCAGTGCTAGTGTAGAAGGTCCAGATACGCAGTATTTT. This sequence encodes CSASVEGPDTQYF.

The J gene is TRBJ2-7, the V gene TRBV5-1; TRBD1 is a possible D gene (5 bases). The CDR3 spans 13 residues. V lost 4 bases and J 3 bases, leaving 11 bases between the germline ends. Germline V lookup: CDR1 SGHRS, CDR2 YFSETQ. The CDR3 coding sequence is TGCGCCAGCAGCGTACAGGTGGGCTACGAGCAGTACTTC. Residues: CASSVQVGYEQYF. Full variable domain (outside the CDR3, taken from reference TRBV5-1 and TRBJ2-7): KAGVTQTPRYLIKTRGQQVTLSCSPISGHRSVSWYQQTPGQGLQFLFEYFSETQRNKGNFPGRFSGRQFSNSRSEMNVSTLELGDSALYLCASSVQVGYEQYFGPGTRLTVT.

The V and J genes are TRBV7-6 and TRBJ1-2; D is perhaps TRBD1 (5 bases). CDR3 length: 21 residues. V dropped 1 base and J dropped 3 bases, with 30 bases sitting between them. The germline gives CDR1 SGHVS, CDR2 FNYEAQ. CDR3 sequence: CASSLVPSGGGPPGEDYGYTF. CDR3 in DNA: TGTGCCAGCAGCTTAGTTCCTTCTGGGGGAGGGCCGCCGGGGGAGGACTATGGCTACACCTTC.

This chain links TRBV28 with TRBJ1-5; D gene ambiguous. The germline gives CDR1 MDHEN, CDR2 SYDVKM. This CDR3 comprises 14 residues. V lost 5 bases and J lost 0, with 8 bases in between. CDR3 in amino acids: CASSMGGSNQPQHF. The CDR3 DNA follows: TGTGCCAGCAGTATGGGAGGTAGCAATCAGCCCCAGCATTTT.

The chain's CDR3 is CSVAGQYQETQYF. CDR3 DNA sequence: TGCAGCGTTGCCGGACAGTATCAAGAGACCCAGTACTTC. This chain uses TRBV29-1 with TRBJ2-5; possibly TRBD1 for D (6 bases). Germline assignment: CDR1 SQVTM and CDR2 ANQGSEA. The germline V and J ends were trimmed by 4 bases and 2 bases, with 11 bases remaining between them. The CDR3 has 13 amino acids.

The chain has TRBV19 and TRBJ2-1; D ambiguous. The CDR3 has 12 amino acids. The germline V gene encodes CDR1 LNHDA and CDR2 SQIVND (reference sequence). The V gene lost 3 bases and the J gene lost 8 bases, with 8 bases spanning the gap. The CDR3 sequence: CASSMGFDEQFF. CDR3 bases: TGTGCCAGTAGTATGGGGTTCGATGAGCAGTTCTTC.

The chain employs TRBV5-8 and TRBJ2-3; the match to TRBD2 covers 13 bases. This CDR3 spans 17 amino acids. The V gene end was trimmed by 4 bases and the J gene end by 1 base; junction bases not matched to a gene: 6. CDR1 and CDR2 (germline): SGHTS, YDEGEE. The DNA of the CDR3 is TGTGCCAGCAGCAAAGGGACTAGCGGGGACCGCACAGATACGCAGTATTTT. Translation gives CASSKGTSGDRTDTQYF.

J is TRBJ2-7 and V is TRBV3-1 (or the pseudogene TRBV3-2); D might be TRBD2 (7 bases). The CDR3 loop spans 14 amino acids. Germline loops: CDR1 LGHDT, CDR2 YNNKEL (reference sequence). The V end was cut by 4 bases, the J end by 6 bases, with 16 bases between. The CDR3 DNA is TGTGCCAGCAGCCGATACGGGGGGCCGGGCGAGCAGTACTTC. As protein: CASSRYGGPGEQYF.

This chain uses TRBV7-6 with TRBJ2-3, with unresolved D. The CDR3 covers 15 residues. Between the trimmed V and J ends, which lost 1 base and 0 bases, there was a span of 8 bases. The germline CDR1 and CDR2 sequences are SGHVS and FNYEAQ. This chain's CDR3 is CASSLGVGSTDTQYF. The CDR3 coding sequence is TGTGCCAGCAGCTTAGGGGTCGGGAGCACAGATACGCAGTATTTT.

The chain combines TRBV18 with TRBJ2-5, with a tentative D call TRBD2 (5 bases). With 4 bases removed from V and 7 bases from J, the gap between germline ends came to 16 bases. This CDR3 comprises 14 residues. Germline assignment: CDR1 KGHSH and CDR2 LQKENI. The CDR3 region has the DNA TGTGCCAGCTCACAGGTTGTGGCGGCGGGGACCCAGTACTTC. Protein: CASSQVVAAGTQYF.

The gene calls are TRBV29-1 and TRBJ2-7; 10 nucleotides line up with TRBD1. Trimming cost V 4 bases and J 5 bases; bases outside gene matches: 5. The CDR3 sequence is 13 residues long. Germline V gene sequence: CDR1 SQVTM, CDR2 ANQGSEA. The CDR3 spells CSVGDRGLDEQYF. As DNA, the CDR3 is TGCAGCGTTGGAGACAGGGGGCTCGACGAGCAGTACTTC.

The rearrangement joins TRBV7-2 to TRBJ2-1; possibly TRBD2 for D (6 bases). CDR1 is SGHTA and CDR2 is FQGNSA in the germline V gene. Trimming took off 5 bases at V and 12 bases at J, with 20 bases between the two ends. This CDR3 contains 14 residues. The CDR3 is CASSPSTGPGGQFF. The CDR3 nucleotides read TGTGCCAGCAGCCCCTCGACTGGCCCCGGGGGGCAGTTCTTC.

This chain connects TRBV12-1 to TRBJ2-1; the table's D call TRBD1 went unverified against the DNA. TRBV12-1 is classified as a pseudogene. The CDR3 sequence is 16 residues long. The CDR3 DNA is TGTGCCAGCAGCTTTGGGAGACAGGGGATTTGGAATGAGCAGTTCTTC. Its protein is CASSFGRQGIWNEQFF.